A single sample gave rise to the 26 T cell receptor beta chains below, sequenced in a study of T cell responses to AZD1222 COVID-19 vaccine. The data were produced by immunoSEQ multiplex PCR, yet TCRdb's version contains in-frame clones alone and is incomplete. This sample carries some 150,000 clones, more than 90% of them seen once, and the ten largest clones take 2.6%. The source material was peripheral blood, sampled on day 0 of AZD1222 vaccination. These receptors were collected from an adult in good health.

The chain recombines TRBV19 with TRBJ1-1; the D gene is possibly TRBD1 (6 bases). Trimming removed 8 bases at V and 4 bases at J, with 23 bases between. The CDR3 is made up of 16 amino acids. Germline lookup yields CDR1 LNHDA and CDR2 SQIVND (reference sequence). CDR3 in DNA: TGTGCCAGTGGATCTCTCGGGGGGGCTGGGGGCACTGAAGCTTTCTTT. Translation gives CASGSLGGAGGTEAFF. Variable domain in full (rest from reference TRBV19 and TRBJ1-1): DGGITQSPKYLFRKEGQNVTLSCEQNLNHDAMYWYRQDPGQGLRLIYYSQIVNDFQKGDIAEGYSVSREKKESFPLTVTSAQKNPTAFYLCASGSLGGAGGTEAFFGQGTRLTVV.

This chain uses TRBV7-9 with TRBJ2-5; TRBD2 might be the D (6 bases). Trimming took 3 bases from V and 2 from J, leaving 16 bases between them. This CDR3 spans 16 amino acids. The germline V gene encodes CDR1 SEHNR and CDR2 FQNEAQ (reference sequence). CDR3 in amino acids: CASSFLGTSTQETQYF. The CDR3 DNA follows: TGTGCCAGCAGCTTCCTAGGGACTTCCACTCAAGAGACCCAGTACTTC. The whole variable domain, remainder taken from reference TRBV7-9 and TRBJ2-5, is DTGVSQNPRHKITKRGQNVTFRCDPISEHNRLYWYRQTLGQGPEFLTYFQNEAQLEKSRLLSDRFSAERPKGSFSTLEIQRTEQGDSAMYLCASSFLGTSTQETQYFGPGTRLLVL.

The chain joins TRBV4-1 to TRBJ2-7; maybe TRBD1 (6 bases). Trimming took 1 base from V and 3 from J, leaving 13 bases between them. The CDR3 totals 15 residues. Per germline, CDR1 MGHRA and CDR2 YSYEKL. The CDR3 sequence: CASSQGVIGGYEQYF. In nucleotides, the CDR3 is TGCGCCAGCAGCCAAGGGGTTATAGGGGGCTACGAGCAGTACTTC.

The rearrangement joins TRBV12-3 or TRBV12-4 to TRBJ1-2; D not resolved. Trimming stripped 2 bases from V and 3 bases from J, with 4 bases between. The CDR3 length is 12 residues. CDR3 nucleotides: TGTGCCAGCAGTTTACTCGACTATGGCTACACCTTC. This codes for CASSLLDYGYTF.

This CDR3 is CASSPYGRGQSTEAFF. The CDR3 DNA follows: TGTGCCAGCAGCCCTTACGGGCGGGGGCAAAGCACTGAAGCTTTCTTT. This sequence joins TRBV14 and TRBJ1-1; perhaps TRBD1 as D (6 bases). Trimming cost V 4 bases and J 4 bases, with 19 bases left between them. The CDR3 consists of 16 residues. Germline CDR1 reads SGHDN; CDR2 reads FVKESK.

This sequence joins TRBV12-3 or TRBV12-4 and TRBJ1-2, with unresolved D. This CDR3 contains 13 residues. Trimming stripped 6 bases from V and 3 bases from J, with 11 bases between. The CDR3 spells CASSSDGYYGYTF. CDR3 nucleotide sequence: TGTGCCAGCAGCTCGGACGGTTACTATGGCTACACCTTC.

The chain has TRBV15 and TRBJ1-5; D unclear. The germline V gene encodes CDR1 LNHNV and CDR2 YYDKDF (reference sequence). CDR3 length equals 16 residues. Trimming stripped 0 bases from V and 0 bases from J, with 9 bases between. The CDR3 loop reads CATSRDRSYSNQPQHF. As DNA, the CDR3 is TGTGCCACCAGCAGAGATCGGTCGTATAGCAATCAGCCCCAGCATTTT.

The chain links TRBV27 to TRBJ2-1; 10 nucleotides match TRBD2. The CDR3 consists of 16 residues. V dropped 4 bases and J dropped 6; count of bases not matched to a gene: 9. Per the germline V gene, CDR1 is MNHEY and CDR2 is SMNVEV (reference sequence). CDR3 sequence reads: CASSSGGLARLNEQFF. In DNA form, the CDR3 reads TGTGCCAGCAGTTCCGGGGGACTAGCGCGACTCAATGAGCAGTTCTTC.

The chain employs TRBV6-5 and TRBJ1-4; 7 bases line up with TRBD1. In germline, CDR1 is MNHEY, CDR2 SVGAGI. CDR3 size: 14 residues. With V trimmed by 7 bases and J by 7 bases, 9 bases remained unmatched. CDR3 in DNA: TGTGCCAGCAATAAAGACAGGGTTCTTGAAAAACTGTTTTTT. It is translated as CASNKDRVLEKLFF.

J is TRBJ1-1 and V is TRBV9, with D perhaps TRBD1 (5 bases). This CDR3 is 15 amino acids long. Germline CDR1 SGDLS, CDR2 YYNGEE. Trimming stripped 1 base from V and 1 base from J, with 11 bases between. CDR3 protein: CASSVWGGTNTEAFF. The CDR3 bases are TGTGCCAGCAGCGTATGGGGCGGCACGAACACTGAAGCTTTCTTT.

V and J are TRBV3-1 (or the pseudogene TRBV3-2) and TRBJ1-3, with D perhaps matching TRBD1 (5 bases). Trimming cost V 10 bases and J 1 base, with 23 bases left between them. Per germline, CDR1 LGHDT and CDR2 YNNKEL (reference sequence). This CDR3 has 17 residues. CDR3 protein: CATSRRGVVESGNTIYF. The CDR3 nucleotides read TGTGCCACATCCCGGAGAGGGGTGGTTGAGTCTGGAAACACCATATATTTT.

The J gene is TRBJ2-3, the V gene TRBV27, with D possibly being TRBD1 (5 bases). CDR1 is MNHEY, CDR2 SMNVEV, per germline (reference sequence). V was pared by 6 bases and J by 2 bases, with 18 bases between. This CDR3 spans 16 amino acids. The DNA of the CDR3 is TGTGCCAGCAGCCGTGCAGGACACCAAAACACAGATACGCAGTATTTT. Translation gives CASSRAGHQNTDTQYF.

The rearrangement uses TRBV7-8 and TRBJ1-1; 10 nucleotides line up with TRBD1. Germline V gene data show CDR1 as SGHVS and CDR2 as FQNEAQ. The CDR3 is made up of 18 amino acids. V shed 5 bases and J 4 bases; nucleotides not matched to a gene: 16. The CDR3 is CASSKTGTRQGAGTEAFF. In DNA form, the CDR3 reads TGTGCCAGCAGCAAAACGGGAACGAGACAGGGGGCTGGCACTGAAGCTTTCTTT.

The chain carries TRBV5-1 and TRBJ2-1; D gene ambiguous. The germline CDR1 and CDR2 sequences are SGHRS and YFSETQ. V lost 4 bases and J lost 7, with 9 bases in between. The CDR3 consists of 12 residues. CDR3 DNA sequence: TGCGCCAGCAGCACCGGACGGAATGAGCAGTTCTTC. Translated, it gives CASSTGRNEQFF. The full variable domain, with the rest looked up from reference TRBV5-1 and TRBJ2-1, is KAGVTQTPRYLIKTRGQQVTLSCSPISGHRSVSWYQQTPGQGLQFLFEYFSETQRNKGNFPGRFSGRQFSNSRSEMNVSTLELGDSALYLCASSTGRNEQFFGPGTRLTVL.

This clone has a single count. This rearrangement joins TRBV4-1 to TRBJ2-7; 11 positions agree with TRBD2. Germline-derived CDR1 and CDR2 are MGHRA and YSYEKL. There are 14 residues in the CDR3. V trimming: 4 bases; J trimming: 4 bases; junction bases outside the gene matches: 3. The CDR3 nucleotides read TGCGCCAGCAGCCGACTAGCGGGAACATACGAGCAGTACTTC. Amino acid sequence: CASSRLAGTYEQYF.

V is TRBV7-9 and J is TRBJ1-4, with a weak D call TRBD1 (5 bases). Trimming took off 3 bases at V and 5 bases at J, with 13 bases between the two ends. Germline loops: CDR1 SEHNR, CDR2 FQNEAQ (reference sequence). The CDR3 contains 15 residues. The DNA of the CDR3 is TGTGCCAGCAGCTTTCAGGGAAGGCCCAATGAAAAACTGTTTTTT. Protein sequence: CASSFQGRPNEKLFF.

The table lists this clone with a few counts. The chain combines TRBV4-1 with TRBJ1-1; 9 bases match TRBD1. Germline lookup yields CDR1 MGHRA and CDR2 YSYEKL. The CDR3 sequence is 15 residues long. V shed 4 bases and J 2 bases; nucleotides not matched to a gene: 5. The CDR3 nucleotides are TGCGCCAGCAGCCCTTTGACAGGGGGTAACACTGAAGCTTTCTTT. It encodes CASSPLTGGNTEAFF.

This sequence joins TRBV7-9 and TRBJ1-5; D remains ambiguous. Germline values: CDR1 SEHNR, CDR2 FQNEAQ (reference sequence). The V gene lost 1 base and the J gene lost 0 bases, with 13 bases spanning the gap. The CDR3 sequence is 17 residues long. This chain's CDR3 is CASSLGLDVLSNQPQHF. As DNA, the CDR3 is TGTGCCAGCAGCTTAGGTTTAGACGTACTTAGCAATCAGCCCCAGCATTTT. The full variable domain, rest sourced from reference TRBV7-9 and TRBJ1-5, is DTGVSQNPRHKITKRGQNVTFRCDPISEHNRLYWYRQTLGQGPEFLTYFQNEAQLEKSRLLSDRFSAERPKGSFSTLEIQRTEQGDSAMYLCASSLGLDVLSNQPQHFGDGTRLSIL.

This chain connects TRBV5-5 to TRBJ1-6; D gene uncertain. V shed 2 bases and J shed 11 bases, with 8 bases lying between them. CDR1 is SGHKS and CDR2 is YYEKEE in the germline V gene (reference sequence). The CDR3 has 12 amino acids. CDR3 coding DNA: TGTGCCAGCAGCTTAGGAGATACACCCCTCCACTTT. It codes for CASSLGDTPLHF.

CDR3 sequence (DNA): TGTGCCAGCAGCTCCGGACAGGGCTGGAACACTGAAGCTTTCTTT. Translation gives CASSSGQGWNTEAFF. This chain uses TRBV5-8 with TRBJ1-1, with 8 nucleotides matching TRBD1. This CDR3 has 15 amino acids. Looked up from germline, CDR1 is SGHTS and CDR2 is YDEGEE. With 3 bases clipped from V and 1 base from J, the junction kept 5 bases outside the gene matches.

The chain recombines TRBV5-1 with TRBJ2-7; TRBD1 matches 9 bases. CDR1 and CDR2 from the germline V gene are SGHRS and YFSETQ. J lost 1 base, V lost 4 bases, and 15 bases had no gene match. CDR3 length: 18 amino acids. CDR3: CASSRQITGTGSSYEQYF. The DNA of the CDR3 is TGCGCCAGCAGCAGGCAAATTACCGGGACAGGGAGTTCCTACGAGCAGTACTTC. Full variable domain (remainder filled in from reference TRBV5-1 and TRBJ2-7): KAGVTQTPRYLIKTRGQQVTLSCSPISGHRSVSWYQQTPGQGLQFLFEYFSETQRNKGNFPGRFSGRQFSNSRSEMNVSTLELGDSALYLCASSRQITGTGSSYEQYFGPGTRLTVT.

This clone appeared a few times. The CDR3 loop is CASSELGQGQDTIYF. The DNA of the CDR3 is TGTGCCAGCAGTGAATTAGGACAGGGTCAAGACACCATATATTTT. This chain joins TRBV2 and TRBJ1-3; TRBD1 agrees at 8 bases. Germline V gene lookup returns CDR1 SNHLY and CDR2 FYNNEI. This CDR3 is 15 amino acids long. V lost 2 bases and J lost 8; bases outside the gene matches: 8.

The gene calls are TRBV21-1 and TRBJ1-6. TRBV21-1 is deemed a pseudogene. The CDR3 runs to 18 residues. The CDR3 reads CASSSKRPPELLNSPLHF. DNA for the CDR3: TGTGCCAGCAGCAGTAAAAGACCTCCTGAGCTCCTAAACTCACCCCTCCACTTT.

The chain has TRBV5-1 and TRBJ1-1, with 7 bases identical to TRBD1. The germline V gene has CDR1 SGHRS and CDR2 YFSETQ. Losses at the gene ends were 4 bases for V and 5 bases for J; bases not matched to a gene: 11. The CDR3 has 15 amino acids. The CDR3 nucleotides read TGCGCCAGCAGCGTAGTCCCCCAGGGGGGGACTGAAGCTTTCTTT. Residues: CASSVVPQGGTEAFF.

The V and J genes are TRBV6-9 and TRBJ1-4; D unresolved. Germline CDR1 reads MNHGY; CDR2 reads SVAAGI. CDR3 length: 16 amino acids. Between the trimmed V and J ends, which lost 2 bases and 4 bases, there was a span of 14 bases. Here the CDR3 reads CASSYTRGGINEKLFF. The CDR3 DNA is TGTGCCAGCAGTTATACCCGAGGAGGGATTAATGAAAAACTGTTTTTT.

The chain has TRBV10-3 and TRBJ2-5; D gene ambiguous. The CDR3 spans 14 residues. Per germline, CDR1 ENHRY and CDR2 SYGVKD. The germline V and J ends were trimmed by 10 bases and 5 bases, with 20 bases remaining between them. The CDR3 DNA is TGTGCCACCAACGAGCCAGAAGACCCCGAGACCCAGTACTTC. Translated: CATNEPEDPETQYF.